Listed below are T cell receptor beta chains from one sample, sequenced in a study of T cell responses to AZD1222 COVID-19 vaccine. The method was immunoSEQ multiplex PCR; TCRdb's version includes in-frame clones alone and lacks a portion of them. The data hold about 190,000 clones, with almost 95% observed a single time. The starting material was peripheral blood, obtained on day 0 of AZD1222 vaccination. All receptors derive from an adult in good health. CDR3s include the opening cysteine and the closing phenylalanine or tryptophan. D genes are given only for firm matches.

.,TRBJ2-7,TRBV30,CAWMKGYEQYF
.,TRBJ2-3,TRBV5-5,CASSAEQGLTQYF
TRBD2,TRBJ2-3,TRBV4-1,CASSQLGLAGDTQYF
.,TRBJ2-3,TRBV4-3,CASSQDRGVSDTQYF
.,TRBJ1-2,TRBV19,CASSPSFSSNYGYTF
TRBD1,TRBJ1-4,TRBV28,CASGTGGSEKLFF
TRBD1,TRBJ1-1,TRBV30,CAWSYSGGAFF
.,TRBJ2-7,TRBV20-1,CSVQGYEQYF
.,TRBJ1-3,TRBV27,CASRRFGGGGNTIYF
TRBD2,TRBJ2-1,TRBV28,CASSSRRLAGNEQFF
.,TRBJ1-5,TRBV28,CASSLLNSQQPQHF
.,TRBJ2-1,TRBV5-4,CASSFGNEQFF
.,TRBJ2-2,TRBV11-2,CASSLGAGPGELFF
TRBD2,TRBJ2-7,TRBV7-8,CASSSPGLAGSYEQYF
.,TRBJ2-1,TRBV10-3,CAISESGRGHYNEQFF
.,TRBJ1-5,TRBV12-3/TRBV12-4,CASRRGNQPQHF
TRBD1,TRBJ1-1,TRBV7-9,CASTWRGDRATEAFF
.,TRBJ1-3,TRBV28,CASSEGGGKGNTIYF
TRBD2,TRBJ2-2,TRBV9,CASSASGRAAGELFF
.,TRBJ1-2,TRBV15,CATSRGPYGYTF
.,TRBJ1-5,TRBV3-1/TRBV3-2,CASSQEGYSNQPQHF
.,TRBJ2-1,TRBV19,CASSRGQSSYNEQFF
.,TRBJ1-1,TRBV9,CASSGSPLNTEAFF
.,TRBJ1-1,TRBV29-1,CSVEAVRAVGTEAFF
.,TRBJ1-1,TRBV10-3,CATAAGTNTEAFF
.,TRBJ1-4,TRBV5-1,CASTNAGTTNEKLFF
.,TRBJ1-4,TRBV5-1,CASSLGTITNEKLFF
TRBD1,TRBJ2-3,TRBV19,CASSTGTGGDTQYF
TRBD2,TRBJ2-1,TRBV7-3,CASSIRLAGQNEQFF
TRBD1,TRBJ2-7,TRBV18,CASSLRQGMSEQYF
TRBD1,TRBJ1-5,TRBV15,CATQDRVLNQPQHF
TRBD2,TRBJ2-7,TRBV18,CASSHLPGLAGSTYEQYF
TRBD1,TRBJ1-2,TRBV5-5,CASSQGQGAYGYTF
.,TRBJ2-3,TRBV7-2,CATIRAGRGDTQYF
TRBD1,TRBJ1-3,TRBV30,CAWTRQGTGNTIYF
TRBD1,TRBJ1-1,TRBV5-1,CASSPDREFVGNTEAFF
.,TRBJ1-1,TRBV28,CASSTTGWNTEAFF
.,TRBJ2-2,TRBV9,CASSVVAGELFF
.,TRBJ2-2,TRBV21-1,CASSIGTGGNTGELFF
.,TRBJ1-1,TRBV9,CASSTRLGGGEAFF
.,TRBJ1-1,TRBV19,CASSIVHLTEAFF
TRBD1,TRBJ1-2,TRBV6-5,CASSRGINYGYTF
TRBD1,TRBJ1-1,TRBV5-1,CASSPNGLGQGEAFF
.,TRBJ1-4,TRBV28,CASSLNENHNEKLFF
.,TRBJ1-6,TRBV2,CASKERGGDSPLHF
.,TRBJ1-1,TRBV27,CASSHGTASGNTEAFF
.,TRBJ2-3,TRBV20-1,CSASGGGDTQYF
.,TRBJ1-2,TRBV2,CASSERANYGYTF
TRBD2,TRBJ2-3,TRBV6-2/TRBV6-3,CASSKAGTTSGGTQYF
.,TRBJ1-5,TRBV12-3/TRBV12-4,CATGGNQPQHF
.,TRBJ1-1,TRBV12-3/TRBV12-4,CASSFDPGEAFF
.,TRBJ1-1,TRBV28,CASSLIFPPSNTEAFF
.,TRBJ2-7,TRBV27,CASSPLSGLVYEQYF
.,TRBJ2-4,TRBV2,CASSEVGVAKNIQYF
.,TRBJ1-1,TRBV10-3,CAITDWDTEAFF
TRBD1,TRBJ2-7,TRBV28,CASTRGRGPYEQYF